This T cell receptor beta chain is from a study of blood T cell repertoires in COVID-19. V lost 0 bases to trimming and J lost 1 base, with 12 bases between them. Germline V gives CDR1 LGHDT, CDR2 YNNKEL (reference sequence). The CDR3 runs 16 residues. Generated by immunoSEQ multiplex PCR, the TCRdb table keeps only in-frame clones and is missing some. Among about 91,000 clones listed, nearly 90% were seen once. Sequencing was done on a sample of peripheral blood. The sequence came from a man aged 65 to 85 with acute or convalescent COVID-19. The chain employs TRBV3-1 (or the pseudogene TRBV3-2) and TRBJ1-2; D remains unclear. CDR3 DNA: TGTGCCAGCAGCCAAGACGGGATGAGCCTTAACTATGGCTACACCTTC. Translated, it gives CASSQDGMSLNYGYTF.